One T cell receptor beta chain is described in this entry. The CDR3 is 15 residues long. Germline trimming cut 5 bases from V and 2 bases from J; bases unmatched to any gene: 9. Germline V lookup: CDR1 SGHTA, CDR2 FQGNSA. Assay used: immunoSEQ multiplex PCR; TCRdb lists only in-frame clones, some missing. Of 100,000 to 150,000 clones in the sample, 70% to 90% were seen once. This sample was taken from a study of cytotoxic CD8 clonotypes in ibrutinib-treated CLL. This material consisted of PBMCs, taken after 24 months of ibrutinib treatment. The chain joins TRBV7-2 to TRBJ2-7; TRBD2 aligns across 7 bases. The receptor was isolated from a human donor with chronic lymphocytic leukemia. CDR3 region: CASSPPSGVTYEQYF. CDR3 nucleotides: TGTGCCAGCAGCCCGCCTAGCGGAGTAACCTACGAGCAGTACTTC.